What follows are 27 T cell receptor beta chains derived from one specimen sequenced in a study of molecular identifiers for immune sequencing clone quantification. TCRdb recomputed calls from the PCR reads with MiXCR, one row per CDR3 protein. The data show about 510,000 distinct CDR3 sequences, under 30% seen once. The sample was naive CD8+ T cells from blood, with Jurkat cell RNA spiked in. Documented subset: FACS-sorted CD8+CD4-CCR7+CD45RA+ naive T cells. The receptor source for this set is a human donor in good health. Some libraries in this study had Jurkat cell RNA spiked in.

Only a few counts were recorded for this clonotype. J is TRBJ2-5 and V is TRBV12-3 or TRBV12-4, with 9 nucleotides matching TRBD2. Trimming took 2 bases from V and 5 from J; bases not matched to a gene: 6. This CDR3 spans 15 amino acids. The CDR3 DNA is TGTGCCAGCAGTTTATTGCGGGGGGGCTCGGAGACCCAGTACTTC. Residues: CASSLLRGGSETQYF.

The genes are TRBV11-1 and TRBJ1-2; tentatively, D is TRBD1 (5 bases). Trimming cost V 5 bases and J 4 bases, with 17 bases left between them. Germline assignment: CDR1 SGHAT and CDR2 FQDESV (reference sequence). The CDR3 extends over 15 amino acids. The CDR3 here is CASSPSMGRIYGYTF. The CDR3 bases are TGTGCCAGCAGCCCATCCATGGGACGAATCTATGGCTACACCTTC.

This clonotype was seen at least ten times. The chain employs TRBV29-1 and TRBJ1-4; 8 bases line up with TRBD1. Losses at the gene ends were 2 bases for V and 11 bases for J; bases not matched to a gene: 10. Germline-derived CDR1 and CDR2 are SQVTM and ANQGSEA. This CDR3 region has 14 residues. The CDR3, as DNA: TGCAGCGTTGAAATGTCACAGGGGGAAAGGAAACTGTTTTTT. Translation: CSVEMSQGERKLFF.

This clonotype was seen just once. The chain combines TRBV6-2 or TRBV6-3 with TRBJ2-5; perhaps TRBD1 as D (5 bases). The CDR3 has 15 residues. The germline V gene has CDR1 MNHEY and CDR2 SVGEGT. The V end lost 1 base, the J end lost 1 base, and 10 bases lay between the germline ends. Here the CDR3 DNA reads TGTGCCAGCAGTTACTTGGACACCTTCCAAGAGACCCAGTACTTC. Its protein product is CASSYLDTFQETQYF.

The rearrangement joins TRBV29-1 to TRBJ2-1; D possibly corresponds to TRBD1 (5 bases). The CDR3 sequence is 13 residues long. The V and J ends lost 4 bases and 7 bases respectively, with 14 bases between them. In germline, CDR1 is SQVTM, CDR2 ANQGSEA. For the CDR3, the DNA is TGCAGCGTTGTGGTTCAGGGTGAGAATGAGCAGTTCTTC. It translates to CSVVVQGENEQFF.

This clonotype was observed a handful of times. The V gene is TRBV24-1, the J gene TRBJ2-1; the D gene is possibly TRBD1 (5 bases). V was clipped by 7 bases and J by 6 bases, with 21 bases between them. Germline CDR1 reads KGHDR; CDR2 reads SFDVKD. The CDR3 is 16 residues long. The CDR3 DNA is TGTGCCACCAGCCCTTACCCACAGGCTCTAGGCAATGAGCAGTTCTTC. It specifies CATSPYPQALGNEQFF.

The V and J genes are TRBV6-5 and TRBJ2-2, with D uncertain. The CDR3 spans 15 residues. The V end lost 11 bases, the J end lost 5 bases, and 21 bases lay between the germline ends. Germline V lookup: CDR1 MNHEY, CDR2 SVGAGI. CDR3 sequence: CAGVRDTPSTGELFF. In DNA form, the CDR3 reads TGTGCCGGCGTTAGAGACACCCCATCAACCGGGGAGCTGTTTTTT.

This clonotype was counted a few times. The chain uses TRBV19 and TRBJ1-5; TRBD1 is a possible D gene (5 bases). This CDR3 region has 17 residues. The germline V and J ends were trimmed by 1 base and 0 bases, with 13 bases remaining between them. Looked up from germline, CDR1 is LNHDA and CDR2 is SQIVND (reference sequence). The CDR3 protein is CASSIVSGTYSNQPQHF. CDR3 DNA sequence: TGTGCCAGTAGTATAGTTTCCGGGACTTATAGCAATCAGCCCCAGCATTTT.

The CDR3 loop is CSARGALADQSTDTQYF. CDR3 nucleotides: TGCAGTGCTAGAGGGGCTCTAGCGGACCAGAGCACAGATACGCAGTATTTT. The rearrangement uses TRBV20-1 and TRBJ2-3; 7 bases match TRBD2. The V and J ends lost 1 base and 0 bases, in that order; junction bases with no gene match: 10. This CDR3 region has 17 residues. Looked up from germline, CDR1 is DFQATT and CDR2 is SNEGSKA (reference sequence).

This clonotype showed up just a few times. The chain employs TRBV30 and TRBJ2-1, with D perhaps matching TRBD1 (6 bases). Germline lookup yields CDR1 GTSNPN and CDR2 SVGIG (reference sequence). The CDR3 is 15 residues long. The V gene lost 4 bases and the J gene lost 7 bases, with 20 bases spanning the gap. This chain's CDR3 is CAWTPQGRLGNEQFF. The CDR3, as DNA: TGTGCCTGGACCCCCCAGGGGCGTCTGGGGAATGAGCAGTTCTTC.

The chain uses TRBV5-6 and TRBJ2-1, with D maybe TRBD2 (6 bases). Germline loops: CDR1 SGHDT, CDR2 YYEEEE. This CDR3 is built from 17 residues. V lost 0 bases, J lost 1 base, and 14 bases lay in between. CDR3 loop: CASSLASASESYNEQFF. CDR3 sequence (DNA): TGTGCCAGCAGCTTGGCCTCAGCTAGCGAGTCCTACAATGAGCAGTTCTTC. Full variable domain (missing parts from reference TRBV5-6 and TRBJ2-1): DAGVTQSPTHLIKTRGQQVTLRCSPKSGHDTVSWYQQALGQGPQFIFQYYEEEERQRGNFPDRFSGHQFPNYSSELNVNALLLGDSALYLCASSLASASESYNEQFFGPGTRLTVL.

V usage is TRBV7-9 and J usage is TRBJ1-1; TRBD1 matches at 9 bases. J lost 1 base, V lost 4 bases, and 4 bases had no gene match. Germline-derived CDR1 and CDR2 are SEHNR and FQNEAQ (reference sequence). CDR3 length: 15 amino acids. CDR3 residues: CASSSNRGPNTEAFF. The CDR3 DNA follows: TGTGCCAGCAGCTCAAACAGGGGGCCGAACACTGAAGCTTTCTTT.

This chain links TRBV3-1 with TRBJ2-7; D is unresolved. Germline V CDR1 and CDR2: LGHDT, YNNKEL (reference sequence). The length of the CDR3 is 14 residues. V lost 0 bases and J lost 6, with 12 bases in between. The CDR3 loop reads CASSQDTGLGEQYF. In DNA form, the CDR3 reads TGTGCCAGCAGCCAAGATACTGGGCTGGGCGAGCAGTACTTC.

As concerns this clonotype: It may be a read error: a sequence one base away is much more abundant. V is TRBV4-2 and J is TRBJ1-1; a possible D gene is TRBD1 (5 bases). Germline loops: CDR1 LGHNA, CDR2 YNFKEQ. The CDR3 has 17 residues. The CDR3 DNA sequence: TGTGACAGCAGCCAAGATCTGGACAACCCAATGAACACTGAAGCTTTCTTT. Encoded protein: CDSSQDLDNPMNTEAFF.

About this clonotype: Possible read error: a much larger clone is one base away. CDR3 coding DNA: TGCAGCGTTGAAGATCTTGACTGGGGGCGTGTTGAAGCTTTCTTT. Its translation is CSVEDLDWGRVEAFF. The chain couples TRBV29-1 to TRBJ1-1; the D gene is possibly TRBD1 (6 bases). Germline CDR1 and CDR2: SQVTM and ANQGSEA. This CDR3 region has 15 residues. V lost 0 bases and J 7 bases, leaving 18 bases between the germline ends.

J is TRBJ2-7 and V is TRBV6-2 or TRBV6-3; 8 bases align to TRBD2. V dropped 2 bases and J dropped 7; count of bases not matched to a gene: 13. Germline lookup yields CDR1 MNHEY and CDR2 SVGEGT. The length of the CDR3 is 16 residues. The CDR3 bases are TGTGCCAGCAGTTACGCCGGGGCAGCGGGAGCAGGAGAGCAGTACTTC. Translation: CASSYAGAAGAGEQYF.

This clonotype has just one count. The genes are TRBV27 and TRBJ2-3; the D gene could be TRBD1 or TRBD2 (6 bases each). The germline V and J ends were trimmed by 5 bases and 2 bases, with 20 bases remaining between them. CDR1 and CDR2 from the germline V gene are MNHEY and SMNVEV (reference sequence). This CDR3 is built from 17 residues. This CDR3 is CASSPLAVGGNTDTQYF. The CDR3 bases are TGTGCCAGCAGTCCCCTCGCCGTAGGGGGGAACACAGATACGCAGTATTTT.

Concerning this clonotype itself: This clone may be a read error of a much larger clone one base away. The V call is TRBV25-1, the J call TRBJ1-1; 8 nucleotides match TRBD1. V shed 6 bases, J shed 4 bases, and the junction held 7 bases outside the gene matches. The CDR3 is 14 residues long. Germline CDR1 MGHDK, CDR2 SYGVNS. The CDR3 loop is CASSKAGGATEAFF. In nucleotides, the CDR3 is TGTGCCAGCAGCAAAGCAGGGGGCGCCACTGAAGCTTTCTTT.

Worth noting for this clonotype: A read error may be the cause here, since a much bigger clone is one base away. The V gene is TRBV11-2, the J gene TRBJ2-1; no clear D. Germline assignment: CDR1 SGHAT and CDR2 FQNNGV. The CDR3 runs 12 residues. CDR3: CASGHDQNEKFF. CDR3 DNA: TGTGCCAGCGGCCATGACCAGAATGAGAAGTTCTTC.

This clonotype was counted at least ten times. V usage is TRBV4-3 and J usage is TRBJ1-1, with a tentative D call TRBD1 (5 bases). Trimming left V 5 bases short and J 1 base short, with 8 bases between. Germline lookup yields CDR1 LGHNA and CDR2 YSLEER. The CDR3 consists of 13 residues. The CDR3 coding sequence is TGCGCCAGCAGCTTTACAGGGAACACTGAAGCTTTCTTT. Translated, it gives CASSFTGNTEAFF.

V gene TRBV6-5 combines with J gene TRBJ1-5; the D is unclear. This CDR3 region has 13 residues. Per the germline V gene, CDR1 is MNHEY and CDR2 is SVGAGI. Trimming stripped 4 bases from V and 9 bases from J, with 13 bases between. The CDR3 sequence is CASSSGPQWPQHF. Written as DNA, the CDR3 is TGTGCCAGCAGTTCTGGCCCCCAGTGGCCCCAGCATTTT.

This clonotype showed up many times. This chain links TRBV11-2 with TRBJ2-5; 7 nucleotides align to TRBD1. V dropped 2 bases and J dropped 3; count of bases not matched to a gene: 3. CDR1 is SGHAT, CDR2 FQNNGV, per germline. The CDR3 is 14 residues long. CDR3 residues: CASSLLGGKETQYF. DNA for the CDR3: TGTGCCAGCAGCTTATTAGGGGGCAAAGAGACCCAGTACTTC.

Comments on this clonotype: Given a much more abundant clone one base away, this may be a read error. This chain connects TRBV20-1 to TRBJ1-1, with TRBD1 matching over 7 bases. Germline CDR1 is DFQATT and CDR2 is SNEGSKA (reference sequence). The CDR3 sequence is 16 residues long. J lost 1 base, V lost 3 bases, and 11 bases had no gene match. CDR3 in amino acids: CSASTSDRVSNTEAFF. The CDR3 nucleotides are TGCAGTGCTAGCACATCTGACAGGGTCTCGAACACTGAAGCTTTCTTT.

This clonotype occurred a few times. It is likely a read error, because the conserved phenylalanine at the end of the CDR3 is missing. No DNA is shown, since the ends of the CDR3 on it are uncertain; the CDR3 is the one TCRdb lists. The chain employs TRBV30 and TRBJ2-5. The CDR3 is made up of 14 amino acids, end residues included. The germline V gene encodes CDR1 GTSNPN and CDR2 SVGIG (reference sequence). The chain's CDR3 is CAWSVRPQAETQCS.

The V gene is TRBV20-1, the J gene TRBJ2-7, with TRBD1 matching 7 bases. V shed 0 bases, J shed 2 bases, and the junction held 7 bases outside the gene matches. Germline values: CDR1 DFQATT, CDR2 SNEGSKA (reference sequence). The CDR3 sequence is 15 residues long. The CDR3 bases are TGCAGTGCTAGAGATATACAGGGGATGCCCTACGAGCAGTACTTC. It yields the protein CSARDIQGMPYEQYF.

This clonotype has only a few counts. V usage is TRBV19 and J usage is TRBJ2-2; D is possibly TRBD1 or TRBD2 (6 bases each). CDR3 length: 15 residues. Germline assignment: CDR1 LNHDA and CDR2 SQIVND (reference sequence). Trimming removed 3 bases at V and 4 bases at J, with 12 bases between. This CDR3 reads CASSMGGRSTGELFF. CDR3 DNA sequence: TGTGCCAGTAGTATGGGGGGCAGATCCACCGGGGAGCTGTTTTTT.

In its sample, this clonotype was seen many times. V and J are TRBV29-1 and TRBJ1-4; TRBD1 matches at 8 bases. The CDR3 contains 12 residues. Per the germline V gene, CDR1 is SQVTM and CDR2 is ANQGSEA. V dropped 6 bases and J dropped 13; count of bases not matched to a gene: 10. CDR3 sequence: CSVHTDRESLFF. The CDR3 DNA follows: TGCAGCGTCCACACGGACAGGGAATCACTGTTTTTT.